Many counts were recorded for the clone carrying this T cell receptor beta chain. The entry originates in a study of molecular identifiers for immune sequencing clone quantification. TCRdb re-called the PCR reads through MiXCR, storing one row per CDR3 protein. The sample holds about 640,000 distinct CDR3 sequences, less than 20% seen once. This CDR3 spans 14 amino acids. Looked up from germline, CDR1 is SGHTA and CDR2 is FQGNSA. Between the trimmed V and J ends, which lost 1 base and 5 bases, there was a span of 8 bases. The chain links TRBV7-2 to TRBJ1-4, with no clear D. The sample was naive CD8+ T cells from blood, with Jurkat cell RNA spiked in. Subset given: FACS-sorted CD8+CD4-CCR7+CD45RA+ naive T cells. This clonotype was sampled from a human donor in good health. Some libraries in this study had Jurkat cell RNA spiked in. The CDR3 DNA follows: TGTGCCAGCAGCTTAGTGGGTCCAAATGAAAAACTGTTTTTT. This translates into CASSLVGPNEKLFF.